This TCR beta chain was captured in a study of blood T cell repertoires in COVID-19. Germline CDR1 is SGHTS and CDR2 is YDEGEE. V dropped 10 bases and J dropped 11; count of bases not matched to a gene: 13. The length of the CDR3 is 12 residues. Some clones are missing from TCRdb's copy, which holds only in-frame ones; the method was immunoSEQ multiplex PCR. Of about 160,000 clones in the sample, 80% were seen once. The sequencing input was PBMCs or T cells enriched from blood (not recorded which). The J gene is TRBJ1-1, the V gene TRBV5-8, with 8 bases that match TRBD1. The TCR was taken from a man aged 35 to 55 who had recovered from COVID-19. In DNA, the CDR3 is TGTGCCTCAAACCGACAGGGGACGGGGGCTTTCTTT. The encoded protein is CASNRQGTGAFF.